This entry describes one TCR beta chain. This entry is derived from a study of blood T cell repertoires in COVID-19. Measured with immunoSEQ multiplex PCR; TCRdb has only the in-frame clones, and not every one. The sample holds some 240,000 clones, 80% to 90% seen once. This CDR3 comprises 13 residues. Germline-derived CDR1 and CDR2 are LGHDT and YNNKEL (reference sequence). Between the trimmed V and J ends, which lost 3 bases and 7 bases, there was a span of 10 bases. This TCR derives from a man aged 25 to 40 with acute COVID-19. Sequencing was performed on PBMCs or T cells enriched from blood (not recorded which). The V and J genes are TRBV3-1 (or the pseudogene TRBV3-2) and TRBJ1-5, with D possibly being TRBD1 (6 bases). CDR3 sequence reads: CASSQGARQPQHF. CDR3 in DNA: TGTGCCAGCAGCCAGGGGGCGAGGCAGCCCCAGCATTTT.